This TCR beta chain emerged from a study of T cells after yellow fever vaccination. About the study: Each low-cell-number fraction was prepared by means of SMART-Seq v4 Ultra Low Input.

Researchers made TCR cDNA using 5'RACE template switching, and this step added a universal primer site and UMIs. TCRdb analysed the 5' RACE reads with MiXCR anew, one entry per CDR3 protein. The sample comprises 230,000 or so distinct CDR3 sequences, more than 3.5% of which are singletons, and about a fifth rests with the top ten. The input for sequencing was PBMCs, taken 15 days after the yellow fever booster vaccination. This clonotype originated in a man younger than 35 who received the YFV17D yellow fever vaccine.

This CDR3 reads CATSRDSGGEQFF. In DNA form, the CDR3 reads TGTGCCACCAGCAGAGATTCCGGGGGTGAGCAGTTCTTC. This rearrangement joins TRBV15 to TRBJ2-1, with D possibly matching TRBD2 (6 bases). The V gene's germline CDR1 is LNHNV and CDR2 YYDKDF (reference sequence). Trimming pared 0 bases from V and 9 bases from J, leaving 9 bases between. The CDR3 consists of 13 residues.